These T cell receptor beta chains were read from a single sample in a study of T cells after posttransplantation cyclophosphamide. Method: immunoSEQ multiplex PCR; TCRdb's copy keeps in-frame clones and lacks some. Of about 22,000 clones listed, 97% were seen once; the top ten hold around 0.15%. Specimen: naive CD4+ T cells sorted from PBMCs. The receptors originated from a man aged 50 to 60 in good health, CMV-negative, and a related stem cell transplant donor. The CDR3 runs from the conserved cysteine through the conserved F or W. The D gene is left open where the match is weak.

CDR3 protein: CASSPAKLAGDDNEQFF; CDR3 DNA: TGTGCCAGCAGTCCGGCAAAATTAGCGGGAGATGACAATGAGCAGTTCTTC; V gene: TRBV27; D gene: TRBD2; J gene: TRBJ2-1
CDR3 protein: CASSPTGVRDTQYF; CDR3 DNA: TGTGCCAGTAGTCCGACAGGGGTCAGAGATACGCAGTATTTT; V gene: TRBV19; D gene: TRBD1; J gene: TRBJ2-3
CDR3 protein: CASSLSGTGPYEQYF; CDR3 DNA: TGTGCCAGCAGCCTCTCCGGGACAGGACCCTACGAGCAGTACTTC; V gene: TRBV11-3; D gene: TRBD1; J gene: TRBJ2-7
CDR3 protein: CASSPHAGNYGYTF; CDR3 DNA: TGTGCCAGCAGCCCTCACGCGGGCAACTATGGCTACACCTTC; V gene: TRBV7-9; D gene: -; J gene: TRBJ1-2
CDR3 protein: CASSEIQGANTYEQYF; CDR3 DNA: TGTGCCAGCAGCGAGATACAGGGGGCCAACACCTACGAGCAGTACTTC; V gene: TRBV21-1; D gene: -; J gene: TRBJ2-7
CDR3 protein: CASSHIGQRTGELFF; CDR3 DNA: TGCGCCAGCAGCCATATTGGACAGCGGACCGGGGAGCTGTTTTTT; V gene: TRBV4-1; D gene: -; J gene: TRBJ2-2
CDR3 protein: CASRTPGQGTDTQYF; CDR3 DNA: TGTGCCAGCAGGACTCCGGGACAGGGAACAGATACGCAGTATTTT; V gene: TRBV6-6; D gene: TRBD1; J gene: TRBJ2-3
CDR3 protein: CASSRPDRGLEKLFF; CDR3 DNA: TGCGCCAGCAGCCGGCCAGACAGGGGGCTTGAAAAACTGTTTTTT; V gene: TRBV4-1; D gene: TRBD1; J gene: TRBJ1-4
CDR3 protein: CASSYRTSREETQYF; CDR3 DNA: TGTGCCAGCAGTTACCGAACCAGCAGGGAAGAGACCCAGTACTTC; V gene: TRBV6-5; D gene: -; J gene: TRBJ2-5
CDR3 protein: CASSWSQVTEAFF; CDR3 DNA: TGTGCCAGCAGCTGGTCCCAGGTTACTGAAGCTTTCTTT; V gene: TRBV5-8; D gene: -; J gene: TRBJ1-1
CDR3 protein: CASSLGDRAQETQYF; CDR3 DNA: TGCGCCAGCAGCTTGGGGGACAGGGCGCAAGAGACCCAGTACTTC; V gene: TRBV5-1; D gene: TRBD1; J gene: TRBJ2-5
CDR3 protein: CASSERTGGRYEQYF; CDR3 DNA: TGCGCCAGCAGCGAGAGGACAGGGGGCAGGTACGAGCAGTACTTC; V gene: TRBV5-1; D gene: TRBD1; J gene: TRBJ2-7
CDR3 protein: CASSPGGEGEKLFF; CDR3 DNA: TGTGCCAGCTCACCAGGAGGGGAGGGTGAAAAACTGTTTTTT; V gene: TRBV18; D gene: -; J gene: TRBJ1-4
CDR3 protein: CASSVRLAGGNNEQFF; CDR3 DNA: TGTGCCAGCAGTGTCCGACTAGCGGGAGGGAACAATGAGCAGTTCTTC; V gene: TRBV6-1; D gene: TRBD2; J gene: TRBJ2-1
CDR3 protein: CAISESTSWQGYGYTF; CDR3 DNA: TGTGCCATCAGTGAGTCGACGTCTTGGCAGGGATATGGCTACACCTTC; V gene: TRBV10-3; D gene: -; J gene: TRBJ1-2
CDR3 protein: CASGLPGTGSSPLHF; CDR3 DNA: TGTGCCAGTGGCCTCCCTGGGACAGGCTCCTCACCCCTCCACTTT; V gene: TRBV19; D gene: TRBD1; J gene: TRBJ1-6
CDR3 protein: CASSLGGGWYEQFF; CDR3 DNA: TGTGCCAGCAGCTTAGGCGGGGGTTGGTATGAGCAGTTCTTC; V gene: TRBV7-2; D gene: TRBD2; J gene: TRBJ2-1
CDR3 protein: CAIGRSVRGARSSSYEQYF; CDR3 DNA: TGTGCCATCGGCCGTTCGGTGCGGGGGGCAAGAAGCAGCTCCTACGAGCAGTACTTC; V gene: TRBV10-3; D gene: TRBD2; J gene: TRBJ2-7
CDR3 protein: CASSLGGQPQHF; CDR3 DNA: TGTGCCAGCAGCTTGGGAGGTCAGCCCCAGCATTTT; V gene: TRBV7-2; D gene: -; J gene: TRBJ1-5
CDR3 protein: CASSLGGGYSNQPQHF; CDR3 DNA: TGTGCCAGCAGCTTGGGAGGGGGCTATAGCAATCAGCCCCAGCATTTT; V gene: TRBV5-4; D gene: TRBD1; J gene: TRBJ1-5
CDR3 protein: CASSLGLAFVYEQYF; CDR3 DNA: TGCGCCAGCAGCTTGGGGCTAGCGTTCGTCTACGAGCAGTACTTC; V gene: TRBV5-1; D gene: -; J gene: TRBJ2-7
CDR3 protein: CATSRRTGPAGETQYF; CDR3 DNA: TGTGCCACCAGCAGACGGACAGGGCCAGCCGGGGAGACCCAGTACTTC; V gene: TRBV15; D gene: TRBD1; J gene: TRBJ2-5
CDR3 protein: CASSEAGGLAGPEQFF; CDR3 DNA: TGTGCCAGCAGTGAAGCTGGGGGACTAGCGGGACCCGAGCAGTTCTTC; V gene: TRBV6-1; D gene: TRBD2; J gene: TRBJ2-1
CDR3 protein: CASSQVRASYEQYF; CDR3 DNA: TGCGCCAGCAGCCAAGTGCGCGCCTCCTACGAGCAGTACTTC; V gene: TRBV4-3; D gene: -; J gene: TRBJ2-7